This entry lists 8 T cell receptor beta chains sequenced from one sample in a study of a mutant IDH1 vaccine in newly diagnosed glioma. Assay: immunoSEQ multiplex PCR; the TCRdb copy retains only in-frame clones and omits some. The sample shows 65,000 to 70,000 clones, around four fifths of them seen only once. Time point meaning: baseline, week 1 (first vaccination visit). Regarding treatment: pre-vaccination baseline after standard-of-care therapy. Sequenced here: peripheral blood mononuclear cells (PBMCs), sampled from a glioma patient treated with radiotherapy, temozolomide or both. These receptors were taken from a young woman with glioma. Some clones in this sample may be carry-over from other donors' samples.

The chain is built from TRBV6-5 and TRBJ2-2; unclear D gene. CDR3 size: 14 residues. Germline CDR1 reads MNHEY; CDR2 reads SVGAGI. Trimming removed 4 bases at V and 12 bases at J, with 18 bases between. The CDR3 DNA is TGTGCCAGCAGTTCCCAAGGGTTGCGGACGCAGCTGTTTTTT. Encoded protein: CASSSQGLRTQLFF.

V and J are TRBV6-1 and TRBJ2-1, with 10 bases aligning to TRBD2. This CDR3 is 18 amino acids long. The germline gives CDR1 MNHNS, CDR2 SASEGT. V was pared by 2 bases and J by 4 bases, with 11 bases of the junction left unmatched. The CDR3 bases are TGTGCCAGCAGTGAATCCCCCACCCCTAGCGGGAGTTACAATGAGCAGTTCTTC. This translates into CASSESPTPSGSYNEQFF.

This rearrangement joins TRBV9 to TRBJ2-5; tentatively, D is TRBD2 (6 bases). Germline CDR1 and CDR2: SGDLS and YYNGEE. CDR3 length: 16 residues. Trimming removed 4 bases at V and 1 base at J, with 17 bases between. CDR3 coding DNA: TGTGCCAGCAGCTTCCGAGGCCTGGGACTCCAAGAGACCCAGTACTTC. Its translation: CASSFRGLGLQETQYF.

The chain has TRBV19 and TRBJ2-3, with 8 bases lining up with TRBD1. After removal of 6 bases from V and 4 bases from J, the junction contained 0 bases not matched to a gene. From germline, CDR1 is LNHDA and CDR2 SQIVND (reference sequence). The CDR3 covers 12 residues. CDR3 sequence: CASRTGADTQYF. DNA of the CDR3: TGTGCCAGTAGGACAGGGGCAGATACGCAGTATTTT.

The CDR3 sequence: CAISESVGGDGEQYF. CDR3 nucleotide sequence: TGTGCCATCAGTGAGTCCGTTGGGGGTGACGGCGAGCAGTACTTC. This rearrangement joins TRBV10-3 to TRBJ2-7; D may correspond to TRBD1 or TRBD2 (5 bases each). The germline V gene encodes CDR1 ENHRY and CDR2 SYGVKD. The CDR3 length is 15 residues. The germline V and J ends were trimmed by 0 bases and 6 bases, with 15 bases remaining between them.

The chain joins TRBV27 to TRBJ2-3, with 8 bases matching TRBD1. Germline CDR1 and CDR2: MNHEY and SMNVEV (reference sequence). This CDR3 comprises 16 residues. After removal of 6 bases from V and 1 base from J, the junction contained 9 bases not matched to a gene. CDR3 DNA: TGTGCCAGCAGCAAAAGACAGGGGATTCGCACAGATACGCAGTATTTT. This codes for CASSKRQGIRTDTQYF.

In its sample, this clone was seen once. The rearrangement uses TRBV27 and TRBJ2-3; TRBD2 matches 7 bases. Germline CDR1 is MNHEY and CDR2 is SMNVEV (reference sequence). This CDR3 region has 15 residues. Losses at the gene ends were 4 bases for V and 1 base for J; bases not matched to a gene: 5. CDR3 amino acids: CASSSSGAGTDTQYF. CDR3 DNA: TGTGCCAGCAGTTCTAGCGGAGCCGGCACAGATACGCAGTATTTT.

CDR3 region: CASGNTLGQPQHF. The CDR3, as DNA: TGTGCTAGTGGCAATACTTTGGGGCAGCCCCAGCATTTT. V gene TRBV12-5 combines with J gene TRBJ1-5; D gene unclear. CDR3 length: 13 residues. Looked up from germline, CDR1 is LGHNT and CDR2 is FRNRAP. Trimming took off 6 bases at V and 7 bases at J, with 13 bases between the two ends.